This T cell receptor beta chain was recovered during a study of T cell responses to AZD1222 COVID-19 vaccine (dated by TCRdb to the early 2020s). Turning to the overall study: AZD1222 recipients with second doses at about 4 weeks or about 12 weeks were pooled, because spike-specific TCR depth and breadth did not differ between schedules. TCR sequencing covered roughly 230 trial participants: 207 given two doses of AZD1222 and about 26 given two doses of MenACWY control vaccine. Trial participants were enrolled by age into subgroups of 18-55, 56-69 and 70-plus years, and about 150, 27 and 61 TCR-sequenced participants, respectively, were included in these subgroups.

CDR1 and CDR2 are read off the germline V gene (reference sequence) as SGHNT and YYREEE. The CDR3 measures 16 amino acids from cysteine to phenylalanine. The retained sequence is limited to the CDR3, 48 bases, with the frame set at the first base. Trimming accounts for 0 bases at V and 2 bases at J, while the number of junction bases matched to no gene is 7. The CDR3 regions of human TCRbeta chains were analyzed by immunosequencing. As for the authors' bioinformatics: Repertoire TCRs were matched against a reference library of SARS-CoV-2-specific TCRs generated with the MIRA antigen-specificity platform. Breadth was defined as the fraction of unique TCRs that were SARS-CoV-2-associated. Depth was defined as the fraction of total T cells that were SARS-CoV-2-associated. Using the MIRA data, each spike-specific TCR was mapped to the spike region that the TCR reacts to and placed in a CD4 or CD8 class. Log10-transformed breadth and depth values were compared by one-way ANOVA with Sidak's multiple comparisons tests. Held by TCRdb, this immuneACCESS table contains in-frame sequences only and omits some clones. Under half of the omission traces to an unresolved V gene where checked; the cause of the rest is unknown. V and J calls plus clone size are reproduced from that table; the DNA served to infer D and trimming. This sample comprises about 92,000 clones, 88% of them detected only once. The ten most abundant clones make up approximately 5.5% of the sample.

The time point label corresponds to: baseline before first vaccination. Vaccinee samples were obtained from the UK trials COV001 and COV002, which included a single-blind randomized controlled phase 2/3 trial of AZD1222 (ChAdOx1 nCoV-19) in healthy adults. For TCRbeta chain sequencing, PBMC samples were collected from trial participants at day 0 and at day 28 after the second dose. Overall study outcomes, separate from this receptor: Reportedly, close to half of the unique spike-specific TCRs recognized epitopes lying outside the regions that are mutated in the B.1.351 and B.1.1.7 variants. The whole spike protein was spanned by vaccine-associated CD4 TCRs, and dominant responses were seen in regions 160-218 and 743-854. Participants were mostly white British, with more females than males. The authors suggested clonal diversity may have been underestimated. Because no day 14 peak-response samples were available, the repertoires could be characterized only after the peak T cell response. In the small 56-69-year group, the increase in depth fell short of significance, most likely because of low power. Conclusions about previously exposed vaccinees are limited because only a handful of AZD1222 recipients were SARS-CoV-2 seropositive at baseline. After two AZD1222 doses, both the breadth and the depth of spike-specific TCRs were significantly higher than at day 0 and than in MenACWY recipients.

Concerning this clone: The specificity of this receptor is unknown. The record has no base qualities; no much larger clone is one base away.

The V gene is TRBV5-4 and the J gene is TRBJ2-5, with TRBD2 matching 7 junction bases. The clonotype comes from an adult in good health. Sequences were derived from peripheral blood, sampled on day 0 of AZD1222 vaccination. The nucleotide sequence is TGTGCCAGCAGCTTGGTGGGGGGGACGGATCAAGAGACCCAGTACTTC. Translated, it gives CASSLVGGTDQETQYF.